Listed below are T cell receptor beta chains from one sample, sequenced in a study of human T cells and chemical hapten exposure. TCRdb used MiXCR to reprocess the RACE reads, holding one entry per CDR3 protein. The table lists approximately 100,000 distinct CDR3 sequences, approximately 9.9% of them singletons. The sample here was whole blood, taken in connection with sensitization to the hapten diphenylcyclopropenone (DPC). Source of these receptors: a woman aged 40 to 50 with alopecia areata. Some clones in this sample may be carry-over from other donors' samples. The CDR3 runs from the conserved cysteine through the conserved F or W. A D gene is named only where the DNA matches it firmly. Some rows mark clone size as missing; the rest say once, few, many or name a class of expanded clone.

>TRBV20-1|NA|TRBJ2-2|many
TGCAGTGCTAGTCCCTCTTGGGGGACCGGGGAGCTGTTTTTT
CSASPSWGTGELFF
>TRBV11-2|TRBD1|TRBJ2-5|NA
TGTGCCAGCAGCGTGACAGGGGTGCCCCAAGAGACCCAGTACTTC
CASSVTGVPQETQYF
>TRBV29-1|NA|TRBJ1-1|few
TGCAGCGTTGAAATTCGTTACGGCATCCCTGAAGCTTTCTTT
CSVEIRYGIPEAFF
>TRBV9|NA|TRBJ1-2|few
TGTGCCAGCAGCGTCAGGGGTCAGGGCGACTATGGCTACACCTTC
CASSVRGQGDYGYTF
>TRBV10-3|TRBD1|TRBJ2-7|many
TGTGCCGCCAGGGACAGGGTCCACGAGCAGTACTTC
CAARDRVHEQYF
>TRBV12-3/TRBV12-4|NA|TRBJ2-2|NA
TGTGCCAGCAGACCCCAGACAGGGAACACCGGGGAGCTGTTTTTT
CASRPQTGNTGELFF
>TRBV7-9|NA|TRBJ1-1|NA
TGTGCCAGCAGCTCTACGTCCTGGGGAGCTTTCTTT
CASSSTSWGAFF
>TRBV12-3/TRBV12-4|TRBD1|TRBJ2-1|NA
TGTGCCAGCAGTTTAGTGATGGGGACAGGGCCGAGCTCCTTCAATGAGCAGTTCTTC
CASSLVMGTGPSSFNEQFF
>TRBV27|TRBD2|TRBJ2-3|NA
TGTGCCAGCAGTTTAGGAACGACTAGCGGGAACACAGATACGCAGTATTTT
CASSLGTTSGNTDTQYF
>TRBV7-8|NA|TRBJ2-1|NA
TGTGCCAGCAGCTTAGGGGGCGGGCGGGCCGGATCCAATGAGCAGTTCTTC
CASSLGGGRAGSNEQFF
>TRBV28|TRBD1|TRBJ2-1|many
TGTGCCTTGGCGACCGGGACAGGGGTTTACAATGAGCAGTTCTTC
CALATGTGVYNEQFF
>TRBV20-1|TRBD1|TRBJ2-4|few
TGCAGTGCTAAGACAGGGGTGGACAAAAACATTCAGTACTTC
CSAKTGVDKNIQYF
>TRBV24-1|NA|TRBJ2-1|NA
TGTGCCACCAGTGGCCGCACGCAGTTAAATGAGCAGTTCTTC
CATSGRTQLNEQFF
>TRBV12-3/TRBV12-4|NA|TRBJ2-7|few
TGTGCCAGCAGTTTAATGGGCTTAATCAACGAGCAGTACTTC
CASSLMGLINEQYF
>TRBV29-1|NA|TRBJ2-5|NA
TGCAGCGGGGGCAGACAAGAGACCCAGTACTTC
CSGGRQETQYF
>TRBV9|NA|TRBJ2-2|many
TGTGCCAGCAGTACCCGGGACATTCGCACCGGGGAGCTGTTTTTT
CASSTRDIRTGELFF
>TRBV13|TRBD2|TRBJ2-3|many
TGTGCCAGCAGGAGACTAGCGGGGAGAAGCACAGATACGCAGTATTTT
CASRRLAGRSTDTQYF
>TRBV7-2|NA|TRBJ1-5|many
TGTGCCAGCAGCCCGGGAATTGGCCAGCCCCAGCATTTT
CASSPGIGQPQHF
>TRBV7-2|TRBD1|TRBJ1-5|many
TGTGCCAGCAGCTCCAGACAGGGGGATCAGCCCCAGCATTTT
CASSSRQGDQPQHF
>TRBV9|NA|TRBJ2-1|many
TGTGCCAGCAGCCCTCGATTAGGGCTTTACAATGAGCAGTTCTTC
CASSPRLGLYNEQFF
>TRBV25-1|TRBD2|TRBJ2-3|few
TGTGCCAGCAGTGAAGCGGGAGGGCCTGGTGCAGATACGCAGTATTTT
CASSEAGGPGADTQYF
>TRBV29-1|TRBD1|TRBJ2-4|NA
TGCAGCGTTTACAGGGGGCTTGCGAACATTCAGTACTTC
CSVYRGLANIQYF
>TRBV12-3/TRBV12-4|TRBD1|TRBJ1-4|NA
TGTGCCAGCAGTTACCGGTCGGGACAGGGGAATGAAAAACTGTTTTTT
CASSYRSGQGNEKLFF
>TRBV6-2/TRBV6-3|NA|TRBJ1-5|many
TGTGCCAGCAGGCGTACCGTTGATCAGCCCCAGCATTTT
CASRRTVDQPQHF
>TRBV27|NA|TRBJ2-7|few
TGTGCCAGCAGTCCCCGGCCGTACGAGCAGTACTTC
CASSPRPYEQYF
>TRBV28|NA|TRBJ1-6|few
TGTGCCAGCCTTAGCAGGGGAGGGTCACCCCTCCACTTT
CASLSRGGSPLHF
>TRBV5-4|NA|TRBJ1-1|many
TGTGCCAGCAGCTTGGCAAGGGGCGACACTGAAGCTTTCTTT
CASSLARGDTEAFF
>TRBV9|TRBD1|TRBJ1-5|many
TGTGCCAGCAGCGTAGGGACAGGGTCCGTTCAGCCCCAGCATTTT
CASSVGTGSVQPQHF
>TRBV7-2|TRBD1|TRBJ2-7|NA
TGTGCCAGCAGCTGGACAGGGGCCGCTGGCTACGAGCAGTACTTC
CASSWTGAAGYEQYF
>TRBV6-6|NA|TRBJ1-5|NA
TGTGCCAGCAGTTACCTGGGAGGACACTGGCAGCCCCAGCATTTT
CASSYLGGHWQPQHF
>TRBV11-3|NA|TRBJ2-3|few
TGTGCCAGCAGCCGCGGGGATTCCACAGATACGCAGTATTTT
CASSRGDSTDTQYF
>TRBV6-2/TRBV6-3|NA|TRBJ1-3|NA
TGTGCCAGCAGTTACCCGGCGGGTCTGGCGTCAAGCTCTGGAAACACCATATATTTT
CASSYPAGLASSSGNTIYF
>TRBV30|NA|TRBJ2-6|NA
TGTGCCTGGAGGAGGCAGGGCCCCCGCCTCTCTGGGGCCAACGTCCTGACTTTC
CAWRRQGPRLSGANVLTF
>TRBV7-2|TRBD2|TRBJ2-3|NA
TGTGCCAGCAGCTTAGGACTAGCGGCTAGCACAGATACGCAGTATTTT
CASSLGLAASTDTQYF
>TRBV6-6|TRBD2|TRBJ2-7|many
TGTGCCAGCAGTTTCCGGACTAGCGGGAGCTCCTACGAGCAGTACTTC
CASSFRTSGSSYEQYF
>TRBV6-5|TRBD1|TRBJ1-6|many
TGTGCCAGCAGTTTTCACAGGGGTCCGGTTCGACCTTCACCCCTCCACTTT
CASSFHRGPVRPSPLHF
>TRBV20-1|NA|TRBJ1-2|few
TGCAGTGCTACCACCCAGGGCTATGGCTACACCTTC
CSATTQGYGYTF
>TRBV28|TRBD1|TRBJ2-3|few
TGTGCCAGCAGTGGCGGACAGGACACAGATACGCAGTATTTT
CASSGGQDTDTQYF
>TRBV7-3|NA|TRBJ2-2|NA
TGTGCCAGCAATCAAGAGGCGTACGGGGAGCTGTTTTTT
CASNQEAYGELFF
>TRBV4-3|NA|TRBJ1-2|many
TGCGCCAGCAGCCAATCCCCCAGGGCCAGTTATGGCTACACCTTC
CASSQSPRASYGYTF
>TRBV4-1|NA|TRBJ1-5|many
TGCGCCAGCAGCCAAGTTGTGTATCAGCCCCAGCATTTT
CASSQVVYQPQHF
>TRBV18|TRBD1|TRBJ1-2|many
TGTGCCAGCTCACCACAAGGGACAGGGGGCTTCTATGGCTACACCTTC
CASSPQGTGGFYGYTF
>TRBV4-2|NA|TRBJ1-1|many
TGTGCCAGCAGCCAAGGAGTGACGGGGGCTCGGGGTGAAGCTTTCTTT
CASSQGVTGARGEAFF
>TRBV10-2|TRBD1|TRBJ1-2|few
TGCGCCAGCACTCCGGGACAGGTTTATGGCTACACCTTC
CASTPGQVYGYTF
>TRBV7-2|NA|TRBJ2-3|NA
TGTGCCAGCAGCTTAGATCCTTTCCGTGGGGGGGATACGCAGTATTTT
CASSLDPFRGGDTQYF
>TRBV4-2|TRBD2|TRBJ2-1|many
TGTGCCAGCAGCCCGTTGCTAGCGGGGTACAATGAGCAGTTCTTC
CASSPLLAGYNEQFF
>TRBV29-1|NA|TRBJ2-7|few
TGCAGCGTTGCGACGCAGGGCTCCTACGAGCAGTACTTC
CSVATQGSYEQYF